The next 25 T cell receptor beta chains were all read from a single sample in a study of blood T cell repertoires in COVID-19. Method: immunoSEQ multiplex PCR; TCRdb's copy keeps in-frame clones and lacks some. Found here are roughly 230,000 clones, about 80% of them singletons; the top ten hold around 3.5%. The sequencing sample was made of PBMCs or T cells enriched from blood (not recorded which). These receptors were taken from a man aged 50-60 years who had recovered from COVID-19.

This sequence joins TRBV15 and TRBJ1-5; no definite D call. Germline CDR1 LNHNV, CDR2 YYDKDF (reference sequence). CDR3 length: 15 residues. V lost 1 base and J 7 bases, leaving 14 bases between the germline ends. CDR3 region: CATSRGTAPGQPQHF. The CDR3 DNA sequence: TGTGCCACCAGCAGAGGGACCGCCCCGGGGCAGCCCCAGCATTTT. Complete variable domain (other parts from reference TRBV15 and TRBJ1-5): DAMVIQNPRYQVTQFGKPVTLSCSQTLNHNVMYWYQQKSSQAPKLLFHYYDKDFNNEADTPDNFQSRRPNTSFCFLDIRSPGLGDTAMYLCATSRGTAPGQPQHFGDGTRLSIL.

The CDR3 spells CASSAGRGTEQFF. The DNA for the CDR3 is TGTGCCAGCAGCGCAGGTAGGGGTACCGAGCAGTTCTTC. The rearrangement uses TRBV9 and TRBJ2-1, with a weak D call TRBD1 (5 bases). V gave up 3 bases and J gave up 10 bases, with 14 bases separating them. The CDR3 runs 13 residues. Germline assignment: CDR1 SGDLS and CDR2 YYNGEE.

This clone turned up a few times. The chain employs TRBV6-5 and TRBJ1-5, with D uncertain. The CDR3 length is 14 residues. Germline V lookup: CDR1 MNHEY, CDR2 SVGAGI. Trimming pared 6 bases from V and 6 bases from J, leaving 15 bases between. CDR3 protein: CASRVRGNGQPQHF. The CDR3 DNA is TGTGCCAGCAGGGTACGAGGGAATGGTCAGCCCCAGCATTTT.

The chain is built from TRBV7-3 and TRBJ2-1; 7 nucleotides agree with TRBD2. The CDR3 is made up of 15 amino acids. Unmatched junction bases numbered 8, after V lost 2 bases and J lost 7 bases. The germline V gene has CDR1 SGHTA and CDR2 FQGTGA. CDR3 coding DNA: TGTGCCAGCAGCTTAGGGGCGGCGGGAGTGAATGAGCAGTTCTTC. Protein sequence: CASSLGAAGVNEQFF.

Only a few counts were recorded for this clone. The rearrangement uses TRBV5-6 and TRBJ2-5; D gene ambiguous. CDR3 length: 15 residues. V lost 3 bases and J lost 5, with 17 bases in between. Germline V CDR1 and CDR2: SGHDT, YYEEEE. CDR3 protein: CASSYLSSARETQYF. CDR3 sequence (DNA): TGTGCCAGCAGCTACCTGAGCTCCGCTAGGGAGACCCAGTACTTC.

The CDR3 sequence: CASRRGLTTSAGEQFF. DNA of the CDR3: TGTGCCAGCAGAAGGGGACTCACGACCTCCGCAGGAGAGCAGTTCTTC. V is TRBV11-2 and J is TRBJ2-1; tentative D call: TRBD2 (6 bases). Per germline, CDR1 SGHAT and CDR2 FQNNGV. Trimming pared 6 bases from V and 10 bases from J, leaving 25 bases between. The CDR3 is made up of 16 amino acids.

The chain couples TRBV6-1 to TRBJ2-1; the D gene is possibly TRBD2 (7 bases). V was shortened by 2 bases and J by 7 bases, with 15 bases between the two germline ends. Per the germline V gene, CDR1 is MNHNS and CDR2 is SASEGT. The CDR3 covers 15 residues. CDR3 protein: CASSEWRGGNNEQFF. DNA for the CDR3: TGTGCCAGCAGTGAATGGAGGGGGGGAAATAATGAGCAGTTCTTC.

The rearrangement uses TRBV7-2 and TRBJ1-5; 7 bases are a match to TRBD1. After removal of 4 bases from V and 5 bases from J, the junction contained 5 bases not matched to a gene. The CDR3 length is 14 residues. Germline V gene sequence: CDR1 SGHTA, CDR2 FQGNSA. The CDR3 here is CASSSYRGDQPQHF. The CDR3 DNA reads as TGTGCCAGCAGCTCCTACAGGGGAGATCAGCCCCAGCATTTT.

The chain couples TRBV5-1 to TRBJ1-4; TRBD1 might be the D (5 bases). Deletions cut 4 bases from V and 4 bases from J, with 14 bases between. This CDR3 is 15 amino acids long. The germline gives CDR1 SGHRS, CDR2 YFSETQ. The CDR3 here is CASSLTGGDNEKLFF. In nucleotides, the CDR3 is TGCGCCAGCAGCCTTACCGGAGGGGATAATGAAAAACTGTTTTTT.

V is TRBV5-1 and J is TRBJ2-7, with 7 positions matching TRBD1. Germline loops: CDR1 SGHRS, CDR2 YFSETQ. This CDR3 is built from 14 residues. J was trimmed by 2 bases and V by 3 bases; bases with no gene match: 5. CDR3: CASSSPTGTYEQYF. For the CDR3, the DNA is TGCGCCAGCAGCTCGCCGACAGGGACCTACGAGCAGTACTTC.

The chain is built from TRBV7-2 and TRBJ2-3; tentatively, D is TRBD1 (6 bases). In germline, CDR1 is SGHTA, CDR2 FQGNSA. The CDR3 is 17 amino acids. With 1 base removed from V and 6 bases from J, the gap between germline ends came to 20 bases. CDR3 protein: CASSLGVLGAGVDTQYF. CDR3 in DNA: TGTGCCAGCAGCTTAGGCGTATTGGGGGCCGGCGTGGATACGCAGTATTTT.

The chain combines TRBV6-5 with TRBJ1-3; D gene ambiguous. This CDR3 spans 15 amino acids. Germline V gives CDR1 MNHEY, CDR2 SVGAGI. V was cut by 6 bases and J by 0 bases, with 12 bases left in between. Here the CDR3 DNA reads TGTGCCAGCAGGCCCGTTGCAGTCTCTGGAAACACCATATATTTT. It translates to CASRPVAVSGNTIYF.

CDR3 DNA: TGCGCCAGCAGTCAACCGGGACAGCCATCCTACGAGCAGTACTTC. This codes for CASSQPGQPSYEQYF. The genes are TRBV23-1 and TRBJ2-7; 7 nucleotides line up with TRBD1. TRBV23-1 is assigned to the ORF class and has an uncertain function. This CDR3 is built from 15 residues. The J segment lost 1 base and the V segment lost 2 bases, leaving 5 bases of the junction unmatched.

The V call is TRBV9, the J call TRBJ2-2; TRBD2 agrees at 9 bases. The germline V gene encodes CDR1 SGDLS and CDR2 YYNGEE. The CDR3 is 16 residues long. The V segment lost 1 base and the J segment 3 bases; nucleotides outside the gene matches: 4. CDR3 region: CASSVSGGTHTGELFF. The CDR3 nucleotides are TGTGCCAGCAGCGTAAGCGGGGGGACACACACCGGGGAGCTGTTTTTT.

The chain uses TRBV7-9 and TRBJ2-3; D may be TRBD1 (5 bases). Per the germline V gene, CDR1 is SEHNR and CDR2 is FQNEAQ (reference sequence). V lost 1 base to trimming and J lost 6 bases, with 8 bases between them. This CDR3 has 13 amino acids. The CDR3 spells CASSLGTSDTQYF. CDR3 bases: TGTGCCAGCAGCTTAGGGACAAGCGATACGCAGTATTTT.

On this clone itself: One junction end disagrees with the germline gene, perhaps due to a read error. J is TRBJ2-1 and V is TRBV5-1; 9 nucleotides line up with TRBD2. Germline V lookup: CDR1 SGHRS, CDR2 YFSETQ. The CDR3 covers 15 residues. CDR3 coding DNA: TGCCCCAGCAGAAAACTCGCGGGGGGGCCAGGGGAGCAGTTCTTC. Its translation is CPSRKLAGGPGEQFF.

V and J are TRBV6-2 or TRBV6-3 and TRBJ2-7, with TRBD2 identical over 7 bases. The CDR3 is made up of 17 amino acids. Germline V gene sequence: CDR1 MNHEY, CDR2 SVGEGT. After removal of 6 bases from V and 6 bases from J, the junction contained 20 bases not matched to a gene. The CDR3 sequence: CASSPRGSSLSYGEQYF. Here the CDR3 DNA reads TGTGCCAGCAGCCCGCGCGGGAGCAGTTTATCTTATGGCGAGCAGTACTTC.

This chain links TRBV27 with TRBJ2-2, with 8 bases identical to TRBD2. Germline V gene sequence: CDR1 MNHEY, CDR2 SMNVEV (reference sequence). With 8 bases clipped from V and 6 bases from J, the junction kept 11 bases outside the gene matches. The CDR3 length is 15 residues. In nucleotides, the CDR3 is TGTGCCAGCTCAAACCGGGGGGGCCTGGCCGGGGAGCTGTTTTTT. Translating gives CASSNRGGLAGELFF.

This sequence joins TRBV10-3 and TRBJ2-5, with a tentative D call TRBD2 (5 bases). CDR3 length: 13 amino acids. Germline V gives CDR1 ENHRY, CDR2 SYGVKD. The germline V and J ends were trimmed by 8 bases and 4 bases, with 14 bases remaining between them. The DNA for the CDR3 is TGTGCCATCGCTACGAATGCGGGAGAGACCCAGTACTTC. It is translated as CAIATNAGETQYF.

This chain joins TRBV19 and TRBJ1-3, with D maybe TRBD1 (6 bases). The CDR3 has 15 residues. Germline values: CDR1 LNHDA, CDR2 SQIVND (reference sequence). V lost 3 bases and J 3 bases, leaving 12 bases between the germline ends. Here the CDR3 DNA reads TGTGCCAGTAGTATCCCCCAGGGGTATGGAAACACCATATATTTT. It codes for CASSIPQGYGNTIYF.

The chain joins TRBV5-4 to TRBJ2-7, with 8 bases that match TRBD2. The germline V gene encodes CDR1 SGHNT and CDR2 YYREEE (reference sequence). The trim removed 1 base at V and 6 bases at J, leaving 3 bases unmatched. This CDR3 is built from 13 residues. CDR3 nucleotide sequence: TGTGCCAGCAGCTTGACGGGGGGGTTCGAGCAGTACTTC. It yields the protein CASSLTGGFEQYF.

The chain links TRBV5-4 to TRBJ1-6, with TRBD1 matching over 7 bases. With 2 bases clipped from V and 3 bases from J, the junction kept 2 bases outside the gene matches. Looked up from germline, CDR1 is SGHNT and CDR2 is YYREEE (reference sequence). This CDR3 has 15 residues. The CDR3: CASSFGTDYNSPLHF. The CDR3 DNA is TGTGCCAGCAGCTTTGGGACAGACTATAATTCACCCCTCCACTTT.

J is TRBJ1-6 and V is TRBV27, with a tentative D call TRBD1 (5 bases). V lost 2 bases and J lost 10, with 18 bases in between. Germline loops: CDR1 MNHEY, CDR2 SMNVEV (reference sequence). The CDR3 has 16 amino acids. The CDR3 nucleotides read TGTGCCAGCAGTTTACGCGCTGGGCAGGGAAACTCACCCCTCCACTTT. It codes for CASSLRAGQGNSPLHF.

This chain connects TRBV18 to TRBJ2-5, with D unresolved. The CDR3 length is 14 residues. V shed 1 base and J shed 2 bases, with 8 bases lying between them. CDR1 and CDR2 (germline): KGHSH, LQKENI. The CDR3 DNA follows: TGTGCCAGCTCACCACGACTGGAACAAGAGACCCAGTACTTC. It specifies CASSPRLEQETQYF.

In this sample, this clone turned up once. The rearrangement uses TRBV11-2 and TRBJ1-1; 8 positions agree with TRBD1. With 2 bases clipped from V and 4 bases from J, the junction kept 12 bases outside the gene matches. This CDR3 contains 17 residues. CDR1 is SGHAT and CDR2 is FQNNGV in the germline V gene. CDR3 protein: CASSLSLRGRGFTEAFF. Written as DNA, the CDR3 is TGTGCCAGCAGCTTATCCCTCAGGGGGCGCGGTTTCACTGAAGCTTTCTTT.